One and the same sample provided the 5 T cell receptor beta chains below, sequenced in a study of blood T cells in healthy people across ages. A J-beta primer mix and a sample-barcoded 5' primer were used in a second PCR of roughly 7 to 12 cycles. TCRdb called the 5' RACE reads again in MiXCR, with one record for every CDR3 protein. The sample holds 1.4 million or so distinct CDR3 sequences; roughly 43% are singletons and the top ten take around 4%. Sequencing was carried out using blood. The receptor source for this set is a woman in her late teens or twenties in good health.

In the case of this clonotype: A much larger clone lies one base from this, so it may be a read error. The V gene is TRBV12-3 or TRBV12-4, the J gene TRBJ1-1; a possible D gene is TRBD1 (6 bases). The V and J ends lost 5 bases and 2 bases respectively, with 12 bases between them. This CDR3 comprises 14 residues. The chain's CDR3 is CASSLTGINTEAFF. CDR3 coding DNA: TGTGCCAGCAGTCTCACAGGGATCAACACTGAAGCTTTCTTT.

This clonotype was counted a few times. The chain combines TRBV29-1 with TRBJ2-7; D is uncertain. V lost 6 bases and J lost 6, with 15 bases in between. Germline loops: CDR1 SQVTM, CDR2 ANQGSEA. The CDR3 consists of 12 residues. The DNA of the CDR3 is TGCAGCGTCGGATCACAAGCAACCGAGCAGTACTTC. Its protein product is CSVGSQATEQYF.

V is TRBV20-1 and J is TRBJ1-4, with a tentative D call TRBD1 (6 bases). The CDR3 is 15 amino acids. The V and J ends lost 3 bases and 5 bases respectively, with 16 bases between them. Germline-derived CDR1 and CDR2 are DFQATT and SNEGSKA (reference sequence). The CDR3 loop is CSASPRGWRNEKLFF. In nucleotides, the CDR3 is TGCAGTGCTAGTCCCAGGGGTTGGAGAAATGAAAAACTGTTTTTT.

This clonotype was observed once. One base away lies a much larger clone, so this may be a sequencing read error. The chain links TRBV6-2 or TRBV6-3 to TRBJ2-7; D could derive from TRBD1 or TRBD2 (6 bases each). Per the germline V gene, CDR1 is MNHEY and CDR2 is SVGEGT. Trimming removed 2 bases at V and 7 bases at J, with 15 bases between. The CDR3 consists of 14 residues. CDR3 nucleotides: TGTGCCAGCAGTTACAGGGGGGAGTACAATGAGCAGTACTTC. Its translation: CASSYRGEYNEQYF.

This chain joins TRBV7-2 and TRBJ2-3; 9 bases are shared with TRBD2. CDR1 and CDR2 from the germline V gene are SGHTA and FQGNSA. V gave up 2 bases and J gave up 5 bases; unmatched junction bases: 5. This CDR3 has 15 amino acids. CDR3 amino acids: CASSLNSGRKDTQYF. CDR3 nucleotides: TGTGCCAGCAGCTTAAATAGCGGGAGAAAAGATACGCAGTATTTT.